Below, 2 T cell receptor beta chains from the same sample are listed, as sequenced in a study of T cell responses to AZD1222 COVID-19 vaccine. Clones were sequenced by immunoSEQ multiplex PCR, and TCRdb holds only the in-frame ones, with some missing. The sample shows 150,000 to 160,000 clones, around nine tenths of them seen only once. Specimen: peripheral blood, collected on day 0 of AZD1222 vaccination. The receptors stem from an adult in good health.

DNA for the CDR3: TGTGCCAGCAGTTCCCGGGACGCCAGCTCCTATAATTCACCCCTCCACTTT. Encoded protein: CASSSRDASSYNSPLHF. The chain employs TRBV7-9 and TRBJ1-6; possible D gene TRBD1, 5 bases. Germline CDR1 is SEHNR and CDR2 is FQNEAQ (reference sequence). V dropped 6 bases and J dropped 0 bases, with 15 bases sitting between them. CDR3 length equals 17 residues.

The chain is built from TRBV28 and TRBJ2-7; D could derive from TRBD1 or TRBD2 (5 bases each). V was cut by 7 bases and J by 4 bases, with 14 bases left in between. Germline CDR1 MDHEN, CDR2 SYDVKM. The CDR3 loop spans 13 amino acids. For the CDR3, the DNA is TGTGCCAGCAACCGGGACGTCCTTTACGAGCAGTACTTC. Amino acids: CASNRDVLYEQYF.